The 23 T cell receptor beta chains in this list originate from one sample, sequenced in a study of cytomegalovirus exposure and HLA in healthy donors. The study ran its PCR with 60 Vbeta and 13 Jbeta primers. Clones were read by immunoSEQ multiplex PCR, and TCRdb kept only the in-frame ones, dropping some. This table has around 130,000 clones, roughly 70% appearing once. The sequenced sample was PBMCs. These receptors were obtained from a man between 35 and 55 years old in good health and CMV-seropositive.

This CDR3 is CASSSGQGSQDQPQHF. The CDR3 DNA reads TGTGCCAGCAGTTCGGGACAGGGAAGTCAAGATCAGCCCCAGCATTTT. J is TRBJ1-5 and V is TRBV9; TRBD1 matches at 9 bases. Germline V lookup: CDR1 SGDLS, CDR2 YYNGEE. The CDR3 loop spans 16 amino acids. J lost 5 bases, V lost 5 bases, and 11 bases had no gene match.

The chain has TRBV7-9 and TRBJ2-1; 12 nucleotides agree with TRBD2. The CDR3 is made up of 16 amino acids. From germline, CDR1 is SEHNR and CDR2 FQNEAQ (reference sequence). V lost 8 bases, J lost 4 bases, and 9 bases stayed unmatched. This CDR3 reads CASSPPGTSGYNEQFF. The CDR3 bases are TGTGCCAGCTCCCCCCCCGGGACTAGCGGGTACAATGAGCAGTTCTTC.

This clone was picked up a small number of times. The genes are TRBV27 and TRBJ2-1; 9 bases line up with TRBD1. Germline V lookup: CDR1 MNHEY, CDR2 SMNVEV (reference sequence). Unmatched junction bases numbered 2, after V lost 2 bases and J lost 0 bases. The CDR3 spans 16 residues. The CDR3 here is CASSLGTGFSYNEQFF. CDR3 bases: TGTGCCAGCAGTTTAGGGACAGGGTTCTCCTACAATGAGCAGTTCTTC.

The CDR3 is CASIETGEEAFF. CDR3 sequence (DNA): TGTGCCAGCATTGAGACAGGGGAGGAAGCTTTCTTT. The V call is TRBV2, the J call TRBJ1-1; TRBD1 matches at 8 bases. Germline V gene lookup returns CDR1 SNHLY and CDR2 FYNNEI. The J segment lost 8 bases and the V segment lost 7 bases, leaving 6 bases of the junction unmatched. This CDR3 comprises 12 residues. Full variable domain (rest looked up from reference TRBV2 and TRBJ1-1): EPEVTQTPSHQVTQMGQEVILRCVPISNHLYFYWYRQILGQKVEFLVSFYNNEISEKSEIFDDQFSVERPDGSNFTLKIRSTKLEDSAMYFCASIETGEEAFFGQGTRLTVV.

The chain recombines TRBV5-1 with TRBJ1-2; possible D gene TRBD1, 6 bases. The germline gives CDR1 SGHRS, CDR2 YFSETQ. The CDR3 runs to 13 residues. V was clipped by 8 bases and J by 4 bases, with 15 bases between them. The CDR3 sequence is CASRGRGIYGYTF. The CDR3 bases are TGCGCCAGTCGGGGTAGGGGGATCTATGGCTACACCTTC.

This chain connects TRBV5-1 to TRBJ2-7, with 7 nucleotides matching TRBD1. V shed 3 bases and J 6 bases; nucleotides not matched to a gene: 3. From germline, CDR1 is SGHRS and CDR2 YFSETQ. The length of the CDR3 is 12 residues. CDR3 sequence (DNA): TGCGCCAGCAGCTGGGACAGTCGCGAGCAGTACTTC. It yields the protein CASSWDSREQYF.

CDR3 DNA: TGTGCCAGCAGCTTTTGTATTTCACCCCTCCACTTT. This encodes CASSFCISPLHF. The chain carries TRBV11-3 and TRBJ1-6; D remains ambiguous. The CDR3 extends over 12 amino acids. The V and J ends lost 3 bases and 9 bases respectively, with 6 bases between them. The germline gives CDR1 SGHNT, CDR2 YENEEA.

The V gene is TRBV11-2, the J gene TRBJ2-5, with 15 bases that match TRBD2. CDR3 size: 17 residues. V lost 4 bases to trimming and J lost 2 bases; unmatched junction nucleotides: 5. CDR1 is SGHAT and CDR2 is FQNNGV in the germline V gene. The CDR3 region is CASSSRTSGGGQETQYF. The CDR3 DNA sequence: TGTGCCAGCAGCTCGAGGACTAGCGGGGGGGGACAAGAGACCCAGTACTTC. The whole variable domain, filled in from reference TRBV11-2 and TRBJ2-5, reads EAGVAQSPRYKIIEKRQSVAFWCNPISGHATLYWYQQILGQGPKLLIQFQNNGVVDDSQLPKDRFSAERLKGVDSTLKIQPAKLEDSAVYLCASSSRTSGGGQETQYFGPGTRLLVL.

This sequence joins TRBV27 and TRBJ2-7; TRBD1 matches at 9 bases. There are 15 residues in the CDR3. With 2 bases clipped from V and 2 bases from J, the junction kept 4 bases outside the gene matches. Germline values: CDR1 MNHEY, CDR2 SMNVEV (reference sequence). Here the CDR3 DNA reads TGTGCCAGCAGTTTAGGATGGGACAGGGCCTACGAGCAGTACTTC. It codes for CASSLGWDRAYEQYF.

The chain links TRBV15 to TRBJ2-6; TRBD2 matches at 9 bases. This CDR3 spans 20 amino acids. Germline V gives CDR1 LNHNV, CDR2 YYDKDF (reference sequence). Trimming removed 1 base from V and 1 base from J; junction bases left unmatched: 11. The CDR3 nucleotides read TGTGCCACCAGCAGAGTAGTAATGACTAGCGGACCATCTGGGGCCAACGTCCTGACTTTC. This translates into CATSRVVMTSGPSGANVLTF.

The chain employs TRBV29-1 and TRBJ2-3; no reliable D call. The CDR3 is 13 residues long. V lost 5 bases to trimming and J lost 2 bases, with 11 bases between them. The V gene's germline CDR1 is SQVTM and CDR2 ANQGSEA. The CDR3 DNA is TGCAGCGTTTCCAGGATCTTCACAGATACGCAGTATTTT. Encoded protein: CSVSRIFTDTQYF.

The chain combines TRBV28 with TRBJ2-5, with 8 bases aligning to TRBD1. Per the germline V gene, CDR1 is MDHEN and CDR2 is SYDVKM. V was clipped by 4 bases and J by 5 bases; unmatched bases: 12. CDR3 size: 16 residues. CDR3 coding DNA: TGTGCCAGCAGTTCCCCCCGGACAGGGTATGGGGAGACCCAGTACTTC. As protein: CASSSPRTGYGETQYF.

The chain links TRBV2 to TRBJ2-7, with a possible D match to TRBD1 (5 bases). Trimming shortened V by 2 bases and J by 6 bases, and 11 bases separated the two germline ends. Germline CDR1 reads SNHLY; CDR2 reads FYNNEI. This CDR3 is built from 13 residues. The CDR3 nucleotides read TGTGCCAGCAGTGAAAGGCAGGGCGGCGAGCAGTACTTC. Its protein product is CASSERQGGEQYF.

The gene calls are TRBV7-9 and TRBJ1-2; 10 bases map to TRBD1. Germline V gives CDR1 SEHNR, CDR2 FQNEAQ (reference sequence). V shed 5 bases, J shed 7 bases, and the junction held 4 bases outside the gene matches. The CDR3 spans 13 residues. CDR3 nucleotide sequence: TGTGCCAGCAGCCGGGACAGGGGCTCTGGCTACACCTTC. Translating it yields CASSRDRGSGYTF.

The CDR3: CASAWTGTYNEQFF. For the CDR3, the DNA is TGTGCTAGTGCCTGGACAGGGACCTACAATGAGCAGTTCTTC. The genes are TRBV12-5 and TRBJ2-1; 8 nucleotides line up with TRBD1. Trimming removed 7 bases from V and 2 bases from J; junction bases left unmatched: 4. The CDR3 contains 14 residues. Germline loops: CDR1 LGHNT, CDR2 FRNRAP. The full variable domain, its missing parts supplied by reference TRBV12-5 and TRBJ2-1, is DARVTQTPRHKVTEMGQEVTMRCQPILGHNTVFWYRQTMMQGLELLAYFRNRAPLDDSGMPKDRFSAEMPDATLATLKIQPSEPRDSAVYFCASAWTGTYNEQFFGPGTRLTVL.

The V call is TRBV6-6, the J call TRBJ2-1, with D possibly matching TRBD1 (6 bases). Germline V gene lookup returns CDR1 MNHNY and CDR2 SVGAGI (reference sequence). The CDR3 has 15 amino acids. The V end lost 0 bases, the J end lost 1 base, and 7 bases lay between the germline ends. CDR3 in amino acids: CASSYSGQSYNEQFF. DNA for the CDR3: TGTGCCAGCAGTTACTCGGGACAATCCTACAATGAGCAGTTCTTC.

The gene calls are TRBV6-6 and TRBJ2-7; the D gene is possibly TRBD2 (6 bases). This CDR3 region has 14 residues. Looked up from germline, CDR1 is MNHNY and CDR2 is SVGAGI (reference sequence). The V end was cut by 6 bases, the J end by 2 bases, with 14 bases between. This chain's CDR3 is CASSQTGGAYEQYF. The CDR3 nucleotides are TGTGCCAGCAGCCAAACAGGAGGGGCCTACGAGCAGTACTTC.

This clone is a singleton in its sample. This chain connects TRBV4-2 to TRBJ2-3, with 9 positions matching TRBD2. The CDR3 is 15 amino acids. Germline lookup yields CDR1 LGHNA and CDR2 YNFKEQ. V trimming: 1 base; J trimming: 3 bases; junction bases outside the gene matches: 2. CDR3 sequence (DNA): TGTGCCAGCAGCCAAGGGAGCGGGGGGACAGATACGCAGTATTTT. Translating it yields CASSQGSGGTDTQYF.

The rearrangement links TRBV7-8 to TRBJ2-3; TRBD2 agrees at 12 bases. Germline V gene lookup returns CDR1 SGHVS and CDR2 FQNEAQ. The CDR3 is made up of 16 amino acids. With V trimmed by 4 bases and J by 0 bases, 2 bases remained unmatched. The CDR3 region has the DNA TGTGCCAGCAGCTCTAGCGGGGGGGATAGCACAGATACGCAGTATTTT. This encodes CASSSSGGDSTDTQYF.

The V and J genes are TRBV7-2 and TRBJ2-3; TRBD2 matches at 13 bases. V trimming: 1 base; J trimming: 4 bases; junction bases outside the gene matches: 5. There are 17 residues in the CDR3. Germline loops: CDR1 SGHTA, CDR2 FQGNSA. CDR3 nucleotide sequence: TGTGCCAGCAGCTTAGATGGGGGACTAGCGGGGTCAGATACGCAGTATTTT. This encodes CASSLDGGLAGSDTQYF. The full variable domain, in which reference TRBV7-2 and TRBJ2-3 provide the parts outside the CDR3, is GAGVSQSPSNKVTEKGKDVELRCDPISGHTALYWYRQSLGQGLEFLIYFQGNSAPDKSGLPSDRFSAERTGGSVSTLTIQRTQQEDSAVYLCASSLDGGLAGSDTQYFGPGTRLTVL.

J is TRBJ2-7 and V is TRBV5-1, with 8 bases matching TRBD1. This CDR3 is 13 amino acids long. Germline V gene data show CDR1 as SGHRS and CDR2 as YFSETQ. Trimming removed 4 bases from V and 7 bases from J; junction bases left unmatched: 7. This chain's CDR3 is CASSNRTGWEQYF. DNA for the CDR3: TGCGCCAGCAGCAATCGGACAGGGTGGGAGCAGTACTTC.

V is TRBV25-1 and J is TRBJ1-5; D is possibly TRBD1 (6 bases). Germline assignment: CDR1 MGHDK and CDR2 SYGVNS. This CDR3 is 14 amino acids long. V lost 3 bases, J lost 6 bases, and 12 bases lay in between. The CDR3 DNA reads TGTGCCAGCAGTGATTGGGGGGGCCCTCAGCCCCAGCATTTT. Its protein product is CASSDWGGPQPQHF.

The chain uses TRBV19 and TRBJ1-2; TRBD1 is a possible D gene (6 bases). In germline, CDR1 is LNHDA, CDR2 SQIVND (reference sequence). The CDR3 is 13 amino acids. V was cut by 2 bases and J by 2 bases, with 6 bases left in between. CDR3 residues: CASSIQGNYGYTF. The CDR3 coding sequence is TGTGCCAGTAGTATACAGGGGAACTATGGCTACACCTTC. The whole variable domain, filled in from reference TRBV19 and TRBJ1-2, reads DGGITQSPKYLFRKEGQNVTLSCEQNLNHDAMYWYRQDPGQGLRLIYYSQIVNDFQKGDIAEGYSVSREKKESFPLTVTSAQKNPTAFYLCASSIQGNYGYTFGSGTRLTVV.